This T cell receptor beta chain was found in a study of identical twins. Overall study findings and caveats: The authors noted that invariant MAIT and iNKT cells could partly confound zero-insertion analyses. Findings came from cross-sectional statistics, without long-term follow-up of donors.

Via MiXCR, TCRdb re-called the 5' RACE reads, giving one row per CDR3 protein. There are about 660,000 distinct CDR3 sequences in the sample; approximately 9% occur only once, and around 0.98% lies in the top ten. A note on this clonotype: The target antigen is unknown.

CDR1 is LGHNA, CDR2 YNFKEQ, per germline. Trimming took 1 base from V and 3 from J, leaving 16 bases between them. This CDR3 has 16 amino acids. All of the donors were Caucasians in good health. This sample was shared with a second study, whose subject was yellow fever vaccine responses in identical twins. That investigation notes: After vaccination, twins' T cell response reportedly seemed partly convergent, partly personalized.

V is TRBV4-2 and J is TRBJ2-7; a possible D gene is TRBD1 (6 bases). The sequencing input was PBMCs. This TCR came from a woman between 18 and 29 years old in good health. The CDR3 coding sequence is TGTGCCAGCAGCCAAGGGTCGCAGGGGAAATACTACGAGCAGTACTTC. Protein: CASSQGSQGKYYEQYF.